This passage covers 12 T cell receptor beta chains from one sample sequenced in a study of CXCR3-negative and CXCR3-positive naive CD8 T cells. These receptors are not linked to any known antigen. Through 5' RACE with UMI labels, the TRB cDNA libraries were prepared. TCRdb reprocessed the 5' RACE reads and keeps a single row for each CDR3 protein, giving no DNA. The ten top clones account for approximately 0.58%, within a sample of around 80,000 distinct CDR3 sequences. General study points: Relative to CXCR3-negative naive cells, CXCR3-positive naive cells had more hydrophobic TRB CDR3s.

The sequencing input was naive CXCR3+ CD8+ T cells from blood. Subset in this sample: CD45RO-CCR7+CD27+CD95- naive CD8+ T cells expressing CXCR3 (TNR3+). The receptors were gathered from a human donor in good health. Some clones in this sample may be carry-over from other donors' samples.

This chain uses TRBV3-1 with TRBJ1-5. CDR1 and CDR2 from the germline V gene are LGHDT and YNNKEL (reference sequence). The CDR3 runs 15 residues. This CDR3 reads CASSQGIYSNQPQHF.

J is TRBJ2-7 and V is TRBV7-8. Germline values: CDR1 SGHVS, CDR2 FQNEAQ. This CDR3 comprises 12 residues. CDR3 protein: CASSLGAAWQYF.

CDR3 sequence reads: CATSRDRGVSQPQHF. This chain connects TRBV15 to TRBJ1-5; the D gene TCRdb calls, TRBD1, cannot be checked with no DNA. This CDR3 contains 15 residues. Germline V gene lookup returns CDR1 LNHNV and CDR2 YYDKDF (reference sequence).

The chain employs TRBV7-6 and TRBJ2-1. CDR1 and CDR2 from the germline V gene are SGHVS and FNYEAQ. The CDR3 is 12 residues long. CDR3 protein: CASGLNYNEQFF.

V gene TRBV7-6 combines with J gene TRBJ1-3; with no DNA, the TCRdb D assignment of TRBD1 cannot be verified. This CDR3 has 15 residues. Germline V lookup: CDR1 SGHVS, CDR2 FNYEAQ. The CDR3 is CASSLMSGDGNTIYF.

The chain is built from TRBV3-1 and TRBJ2-1; TCRdb lists TRBD1, though no DNA is available to test this call. From germline, CDR1 is LGHDT and CDR2 YNNKEL (reference sequence). The CDR3 runs 16 residues. This CDR3 is CASSPLAGTENNEQFF.

The V and J genes are TRBV5-1 and TRBJ2-7; TCRdb outputs TRBD2, but without DNA this stays unchecked. The CDR3 is 13 residues long. Germline V gene lookup returns CDR1 SGHRS and CDR2 YFSETQ. Here the CDR3 reads CASSLLAADEQYF.

The chain carries TRBV27 and TRBJ2-7; TCRdb gives TRBD2 as the D gene, but with no DNA this cannot be confirmed. Germline loops: CDR1 MNHEY, CDR2 SMNVEV (reference sequence). The CDR3 totals 16 residues. The CDR3: CASSFGTSGRVNEQYF.

The CDR3 region is CASSPDHDLLGVYGYTF. The rearrangement uses TRBV6-6 and TRBJ1-2; TCRdb's D gene call, TRBD1, goes unchecked for lack of DNA. The CDR3 length is 17 residues. Germline V lookup: CDR1 MNHNY, CDR2 SVGAGI (reference sequence).

V is TRBV27 and J is TRBJ1-6. There are 13 residues in the CDR3. CDR1 and CDR2 (germline): MNHEY, SMNVEV (reference sequence). CDR3 amino acids: CASSLSEGSPLHF.

The genes are TRBV24-1 and TRBJ1-5; the TCRdb D gene call, TRBD1, has no DNA to confirm it. Germline-derived CDR1 and CDR2 are KGHDR and SFDVKD. The length of the CDR3 is 17 residues. CDR3 in amino acids: CATSRGRGEEVNQPQHF.

J is TRBJ1-2 and V is TRBV28. Germline V CDR1 and CDR2: MDHEN, SYDVKM. The CDR3 sequence is 15 residues long. This CDR3 is CASSVWEEVVNGYTF.